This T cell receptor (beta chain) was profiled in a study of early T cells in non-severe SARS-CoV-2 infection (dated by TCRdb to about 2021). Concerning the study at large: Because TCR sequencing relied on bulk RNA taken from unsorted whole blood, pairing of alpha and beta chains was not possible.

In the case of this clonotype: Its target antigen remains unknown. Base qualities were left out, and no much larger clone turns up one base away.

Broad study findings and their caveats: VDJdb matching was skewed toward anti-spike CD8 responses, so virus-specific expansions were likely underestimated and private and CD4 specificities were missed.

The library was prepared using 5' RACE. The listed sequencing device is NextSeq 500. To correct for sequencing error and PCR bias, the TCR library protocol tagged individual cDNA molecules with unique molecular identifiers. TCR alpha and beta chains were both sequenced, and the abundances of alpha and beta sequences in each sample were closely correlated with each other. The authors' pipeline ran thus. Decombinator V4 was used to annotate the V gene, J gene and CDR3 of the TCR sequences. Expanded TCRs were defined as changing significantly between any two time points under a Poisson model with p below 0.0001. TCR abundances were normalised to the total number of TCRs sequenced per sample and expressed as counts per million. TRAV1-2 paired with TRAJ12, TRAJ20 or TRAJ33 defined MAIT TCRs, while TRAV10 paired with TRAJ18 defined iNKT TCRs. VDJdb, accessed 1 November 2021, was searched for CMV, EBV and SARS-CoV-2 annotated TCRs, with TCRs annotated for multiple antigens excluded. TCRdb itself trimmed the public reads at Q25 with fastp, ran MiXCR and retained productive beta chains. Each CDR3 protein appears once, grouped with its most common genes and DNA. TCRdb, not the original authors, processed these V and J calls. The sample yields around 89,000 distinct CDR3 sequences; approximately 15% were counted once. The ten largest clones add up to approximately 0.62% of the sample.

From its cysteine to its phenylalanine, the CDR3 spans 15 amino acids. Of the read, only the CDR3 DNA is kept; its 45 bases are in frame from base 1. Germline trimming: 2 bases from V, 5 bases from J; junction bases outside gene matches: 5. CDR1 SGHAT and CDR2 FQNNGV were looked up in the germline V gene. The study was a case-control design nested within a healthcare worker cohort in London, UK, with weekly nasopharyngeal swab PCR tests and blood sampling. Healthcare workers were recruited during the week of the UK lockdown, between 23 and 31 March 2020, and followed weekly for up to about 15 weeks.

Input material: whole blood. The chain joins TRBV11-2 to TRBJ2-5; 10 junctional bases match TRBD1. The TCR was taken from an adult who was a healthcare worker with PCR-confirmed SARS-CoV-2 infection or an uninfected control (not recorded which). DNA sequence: TGTGCCAGCAGCTTAAGACAGGGGGCAGACGAGACCCAGTACTTC. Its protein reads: CASSLRQGADETQYF.